This T cell receptor beta chain was sequenced in a study of blood T cell repertoires in COVID-19. CDR3 length: 14 amino acids. Per the germline V gene, CDR1 is MNHNY and CDR2 is SVGAGI (reference sequence). V was pared by 5 bases and J by 3 bases, with 1 base of the junction left unmatched. Measured with immunoSEQ multiplex PCR; TCRdb has only the in-frame clones, and not every one. There are nearly 200,000 clones in the sample; around 81% occur only once, and 0.85% to 0.95% lies in the top ten. The clonotype comes from a man in his fifties or sixties with COVID-19, enrolled during active disease. The source material was peripheral blood. This chain connects TRBV6-6 to TRBJ1-6; 7 bases align to TRBD1. DNA for the CDR3: TGTGCCAGCAGTCGGGACAGCTATAATTCACCCCTCCACTTT. It translates to CASSRDSYNSPLHF.